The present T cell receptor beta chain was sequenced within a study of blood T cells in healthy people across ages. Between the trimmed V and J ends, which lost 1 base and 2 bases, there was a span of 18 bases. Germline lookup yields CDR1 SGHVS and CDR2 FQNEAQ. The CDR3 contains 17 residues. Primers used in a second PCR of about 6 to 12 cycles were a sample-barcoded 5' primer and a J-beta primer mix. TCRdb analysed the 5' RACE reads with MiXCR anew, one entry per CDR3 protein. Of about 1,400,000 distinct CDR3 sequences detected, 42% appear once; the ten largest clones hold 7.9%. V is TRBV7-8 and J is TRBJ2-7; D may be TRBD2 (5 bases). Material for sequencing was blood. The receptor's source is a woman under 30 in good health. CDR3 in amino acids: CASSLVTGKVSPYEQYF. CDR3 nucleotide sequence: TGTGCCAGCAGCTTAGTTACCGGGAAGGTATCCCCCTACGAGCAGTACTTC.